This T cell receptor beta chain was recovered during a study of shared clonotypes between healthy human individuals (dated by TCRdb to 2020 to 2021). Study-wide context: A couple of women and three men aged 18 to 49 years were included in the cohort. To estimate repertoire size and how much clonotype sharing occurs between individuals, the study deeply sequenced the blood TCR repertoires of 5 or 6 healthy adults. To increase sequencing depth and limit assay-specific biases, TCR repertoire library preparation and sequencing were carried out by different laboratories using diverse techniques. Per donor, leukapheresis produced somewhere between about 0.8 and 9.5 billion PBMCs. The investigation overall reported the following: Pairwise subsampling indicated that sequencing depth was expected to affect the degree of clonotype sharing among donors. Sampling was restricted to blood, and TCR repertoires in tissues likely differ from the TCR repertoires found in blood. The small number of donors limited the genetic and exposure-history diversity represented.

About this clone: There is no known antigen for this receptor. One base away there is no much larger clone; base qualities are not given.

TCR CDR3 regions were amplified from genomic DNA by multiplex PCR using the deep immunoSEQ assay. Extracted genomic DNA from each cell subset was distributed evenly across all wells of several immunoSEQ 96-well plates, and each plate was treated as a replicate. For unsorted PBMC, each replicate PCR was loaded with about 270 ng genomic DNA, equivalent to about 30,000 T cell genomes. Ten immunoSEQ deep assay plates were used to sequence the unsorted PBMC genomic DNA. Purified libraries were quantified with a Qubit 3.0 fluorometer, sized on a Bioanalyzer 2100, and re-quantified with the KAPA Library Quantification kit. Every immunoSEQ 96-well plate was sequenced on a separate single-read 150-cycle Illumina NextSeq 550 flow cell. Concerning the study's data processing: Because the immunoSEQ output included only junctional sequences and no quality scores, the filtering could not be the same as the filtering used for full-length reads. To assign V/J genes and CDR3, sequences were annotated using PyIR, a Python wrapper for IgBLAST v1.9, with IMGT germline references. Reads were filtered out if the reads had weak V/J assignments (E-value above 1e-6), no CDR3, stop codons, out-of-frame junctions, or ambiguous translated residues. A V3J clonotype was defined by an identical inferred V gene, J gene, and CDR3 amino acid sequence. To compute the percentage overlap between repertoires, the number of shared unique clonotypes was divided by the size of the smaller repertoire. Repertoire richness was assessed with RTK rarefaction, the Chao1 estimator, and Recon v2.1 estimates of unobserved clonotypes. TCRdb limited this immuneACCESS table to in-frame rearrangements with V and J called. A share of clones is missing; checked studies link under half to unresolved V genes, and the rest is unexplained. V, J and clone size are taken as reported in that table, and D and trimming were inferred from the DNA itself. The sample table holds more than 400,000 clones, of which approximately 80% were seen once. The ten largest clones take up more than 10% of the sample.

Sequences SGHRS (CDR1) and YFSETQ (CDR2) are obtained from the germline V gene. V is shortened by 0 bases, J by 3 bases, and the region joining them spans 9 bases. Its CDR3 holds 14 amino acids, cysteine through phenylalanine. Just the 42-base CDR3 DNA is kept, in frame starting at base 1. The donors were healthy, HIV-negative adults with no recently reported acute infections or vaccinations. Every donor was a Caucasian adult living in Nashville, Tennessee, USA. For unsorted samples, some 100 million PBMCs were counted and genomic DNA was extracted with the QIAamp DNA Blood Mini kit. Blood was collected by leukapheresis, and PBMCs were isolated by Ficoll-Histopaque density gradient centrifugation and then cryopreserved in liquid nitrogen vapor phase.

What was sequenced was PBMCs. The receptor comes from a woman aged 40-49 years in good health. Some clones in this sample may be carry-over from other donors' samples. Rearrangement joined TRBV5-1 to TRBJ1-1; the best D guess is TRBD1, with 5 bases matching. The nucleotide sequence reads TGCGCCAGCAGCTTGGTTTGGGGGGACACTGAAGCTTTCTTT. The encoded protein is CASSLVWGDTEAFF.